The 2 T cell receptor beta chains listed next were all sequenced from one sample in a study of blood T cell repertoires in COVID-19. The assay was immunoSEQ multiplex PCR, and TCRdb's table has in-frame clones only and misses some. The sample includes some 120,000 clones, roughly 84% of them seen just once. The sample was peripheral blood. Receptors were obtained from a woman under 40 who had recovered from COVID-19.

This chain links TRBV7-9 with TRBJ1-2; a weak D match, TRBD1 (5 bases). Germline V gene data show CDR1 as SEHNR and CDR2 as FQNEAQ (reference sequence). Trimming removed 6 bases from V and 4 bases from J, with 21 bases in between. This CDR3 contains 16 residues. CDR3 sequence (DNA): TGTGCCAGCAGGAGCTTAGTCCAGGCCGGGGGCTATGGCTACACCTTC. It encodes CASRSLVQAGGYGYTF.

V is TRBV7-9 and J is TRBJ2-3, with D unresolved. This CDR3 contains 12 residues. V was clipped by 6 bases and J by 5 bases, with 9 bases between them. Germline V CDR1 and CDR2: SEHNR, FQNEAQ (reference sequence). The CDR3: CASSPSVDTQYF. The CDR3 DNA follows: TGTGCCAGCAGTCCCTCTGTAGATACGCAGTATTTT.